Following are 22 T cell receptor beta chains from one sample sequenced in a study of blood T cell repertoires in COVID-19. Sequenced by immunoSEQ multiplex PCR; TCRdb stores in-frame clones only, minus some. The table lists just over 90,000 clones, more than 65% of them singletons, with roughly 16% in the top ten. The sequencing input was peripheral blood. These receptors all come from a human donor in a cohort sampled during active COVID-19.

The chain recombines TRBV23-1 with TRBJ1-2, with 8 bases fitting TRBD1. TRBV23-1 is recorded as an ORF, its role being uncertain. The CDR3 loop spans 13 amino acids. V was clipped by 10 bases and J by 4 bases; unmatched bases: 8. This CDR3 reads CAIRQGTLYGYTF. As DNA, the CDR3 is TGCGCCATCAGACAGGGGACCCTCTATGGCTACACCTTC.

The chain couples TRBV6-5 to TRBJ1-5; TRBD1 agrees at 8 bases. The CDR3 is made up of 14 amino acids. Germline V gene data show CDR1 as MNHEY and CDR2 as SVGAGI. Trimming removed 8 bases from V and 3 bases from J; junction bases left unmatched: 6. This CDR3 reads CASRQGTNNQPQHF. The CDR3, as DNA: TGTGCCAGCCGACAGGGGACCAACAATCAGCCCCAGCATTTT.

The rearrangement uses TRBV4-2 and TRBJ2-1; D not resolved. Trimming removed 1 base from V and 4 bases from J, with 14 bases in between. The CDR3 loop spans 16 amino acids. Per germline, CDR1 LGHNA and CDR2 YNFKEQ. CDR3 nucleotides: TGTGCCAGCAGCCAAGGTCTTGGCACCTCATACAATGAGCAGTTCTTC. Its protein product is CASSQGLGTSYNEQFF.

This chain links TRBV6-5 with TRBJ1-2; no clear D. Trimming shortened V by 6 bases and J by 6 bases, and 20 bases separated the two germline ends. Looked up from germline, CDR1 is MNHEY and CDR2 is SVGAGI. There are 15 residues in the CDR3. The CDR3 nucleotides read TGTGCCAGCAGGCCCCCTGGACTAACTAAGGATGGCTACACCTTC. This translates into CASRPPGLTKDGYTF.

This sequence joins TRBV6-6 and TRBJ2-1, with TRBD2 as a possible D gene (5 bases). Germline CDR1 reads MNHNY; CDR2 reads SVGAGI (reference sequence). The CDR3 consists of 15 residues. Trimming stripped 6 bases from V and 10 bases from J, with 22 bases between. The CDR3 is CASSPGTLAVGEQFF. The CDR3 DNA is TGTGCCAGCAGCCCCGGTACGCTAGCTGTAGGCGAGCAGTTCTTC.

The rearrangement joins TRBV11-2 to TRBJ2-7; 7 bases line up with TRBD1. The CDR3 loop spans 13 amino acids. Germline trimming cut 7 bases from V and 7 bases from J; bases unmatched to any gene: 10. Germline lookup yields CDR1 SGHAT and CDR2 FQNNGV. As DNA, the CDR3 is TGTGCCAGCACCTCCGACAGGGCGATGGAGCAGTACTTC. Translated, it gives CASTSDRAMEQYF. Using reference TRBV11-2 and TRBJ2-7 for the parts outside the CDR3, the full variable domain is EAGVAQSPRYKIIEKRQSVAFWCNPISGHATLYWYQQILGQGPKLLIQFQNNGVVDDSQLPKDRFSAERLKGVDSTLKIQPAKLEDSAVYLCASTSDRAMEQYFGPGTRLTVT.

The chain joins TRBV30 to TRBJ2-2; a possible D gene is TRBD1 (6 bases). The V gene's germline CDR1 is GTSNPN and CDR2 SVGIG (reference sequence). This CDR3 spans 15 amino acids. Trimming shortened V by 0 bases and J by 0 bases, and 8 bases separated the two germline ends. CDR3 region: CAWSVGQTNTGELFF. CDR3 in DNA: TGTGCCTGGAGTGTGGGACAAACGAACACCGGGGAGCTGTTTTTT.

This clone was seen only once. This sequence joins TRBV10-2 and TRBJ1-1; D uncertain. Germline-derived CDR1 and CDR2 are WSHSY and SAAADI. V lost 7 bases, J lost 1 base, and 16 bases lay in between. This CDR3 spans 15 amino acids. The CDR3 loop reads CASKHYSQENTEAFF. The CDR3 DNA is TGCGCCAGCAAACATTATTCCCAAGAGAACACTGAAGCTTTCTTT.

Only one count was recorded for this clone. The CDR3 loop is CASSLAQAYEQYF. The CDR3 nucleotides read TGCGCCAGCAGCTTGGCACAGGCCTACGAGCAGTACTTC. J is TRBJ2-7 and V is TRBV5-1, with D possibly matching TRBD1 (5 bases). Germline V gene lookup returns CDR1 SGHRS and CDR2 YFSETQ. There are 13 residues in the CDR3. With 0 bases removed from V and 2 bases from J, the gap between germline ends came to 6 bases.

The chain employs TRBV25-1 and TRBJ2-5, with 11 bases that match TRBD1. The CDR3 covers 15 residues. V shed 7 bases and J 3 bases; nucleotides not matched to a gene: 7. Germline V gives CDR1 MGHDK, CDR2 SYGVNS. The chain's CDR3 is CASIGTGGSKETQYF. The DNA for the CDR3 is TGTGCCAGCATCGGGACAGGGGGAAGTAAAGAGACCCAGTACTTC.

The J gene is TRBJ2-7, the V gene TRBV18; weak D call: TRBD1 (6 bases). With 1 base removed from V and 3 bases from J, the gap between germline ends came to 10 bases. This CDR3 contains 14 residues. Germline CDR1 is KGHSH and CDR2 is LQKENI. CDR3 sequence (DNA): TGTGCCAGCTCACCACGGGACAAGGGCTACGAGCAGTACTTC. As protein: CASSPRDKGYEQYF.

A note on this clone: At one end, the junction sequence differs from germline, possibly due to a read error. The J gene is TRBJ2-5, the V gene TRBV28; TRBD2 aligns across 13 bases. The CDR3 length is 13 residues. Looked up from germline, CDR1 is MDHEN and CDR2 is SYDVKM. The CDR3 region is CASSLGLAGTLYF. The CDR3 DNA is TGTGCCAGCAGTTTGGGACTAGCGGGGACCCTGTACTTC.

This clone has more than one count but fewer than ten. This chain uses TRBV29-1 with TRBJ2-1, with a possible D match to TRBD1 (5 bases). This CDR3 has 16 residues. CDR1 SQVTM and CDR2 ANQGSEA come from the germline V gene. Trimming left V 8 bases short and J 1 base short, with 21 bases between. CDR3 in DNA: TGCAGCTTCCTCCGTTATCGGCCAGGGTCCTACAATGAGCAGTTCTTC. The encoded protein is CSFLRYRPGSYNEQFF.

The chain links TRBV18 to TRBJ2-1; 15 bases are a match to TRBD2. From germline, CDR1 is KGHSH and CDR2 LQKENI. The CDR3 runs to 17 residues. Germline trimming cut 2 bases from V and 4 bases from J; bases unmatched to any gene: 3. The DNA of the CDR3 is TGTGCCAGCTCACCAAGGGGACTAGCGGGAGGTTACAATGAGCAGTTCTTC. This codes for CASSPRGLAGGYNEQFF.

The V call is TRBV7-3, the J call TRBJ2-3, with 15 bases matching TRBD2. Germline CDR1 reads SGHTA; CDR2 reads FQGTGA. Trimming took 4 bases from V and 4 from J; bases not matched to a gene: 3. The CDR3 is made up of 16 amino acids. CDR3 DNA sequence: TGTGCCAGCAGCTCGGGACTAGCGGGAGGAGCAGATACGCAGTATTTT. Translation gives CASSSGLAGGADTQYF.

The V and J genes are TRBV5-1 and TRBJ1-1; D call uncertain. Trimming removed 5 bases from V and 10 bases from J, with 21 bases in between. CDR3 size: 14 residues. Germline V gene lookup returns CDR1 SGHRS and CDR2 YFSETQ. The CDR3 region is CASSGYTEGTGAFF. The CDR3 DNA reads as TGCGCCAGCAGTGGGTACACGGAGGGCACGGGAGCTTTCTTT.

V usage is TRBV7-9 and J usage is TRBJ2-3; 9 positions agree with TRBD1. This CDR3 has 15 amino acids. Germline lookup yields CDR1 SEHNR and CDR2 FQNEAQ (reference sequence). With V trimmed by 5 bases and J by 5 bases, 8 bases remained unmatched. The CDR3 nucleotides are TGTGCCAGCAGCATGGGGACAGGGTTGGTAGATACGCAGTATTTT. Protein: CASSMGTGLVDTQYF.

CDR3 sequence (DNA): TGCGCCAGCAGCCAGCTTCCGGGACAGGGAACTGAAGCTTTCTTT. As protein: CASSQLPGQGTEAFF. This chain uses TRBV4-1 with TRBJ1-1; 9 bases match TRBD1. The V gene end was trimmed by 3 bases and the J gene end by 5 bases; junction bases not matched to a gene: 7. The CDR3 extends over 15 amino acids. The germline gives CDR1 MGHRA, CDR2 YSYEKL.

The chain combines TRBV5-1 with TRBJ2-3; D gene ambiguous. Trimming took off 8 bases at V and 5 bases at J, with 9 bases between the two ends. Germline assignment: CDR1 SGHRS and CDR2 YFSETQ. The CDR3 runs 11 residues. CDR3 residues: CASSVGDTQYF. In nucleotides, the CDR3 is TGCGCCAGTTCCGTCGGAGATACGCAGTATTTT.

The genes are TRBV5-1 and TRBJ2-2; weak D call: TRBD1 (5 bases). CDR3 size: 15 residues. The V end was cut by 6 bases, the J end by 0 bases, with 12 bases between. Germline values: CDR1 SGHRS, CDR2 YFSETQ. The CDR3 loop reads CASKWTPSNTGELFF. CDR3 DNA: TGCGCCAGCAAGTGGACACCATCGAACACCGGGGAGCTGTTTTTT.

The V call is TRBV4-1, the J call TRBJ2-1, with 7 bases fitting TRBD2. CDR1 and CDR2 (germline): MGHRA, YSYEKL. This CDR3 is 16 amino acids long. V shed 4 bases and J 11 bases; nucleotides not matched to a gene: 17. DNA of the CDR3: TGCGCCAGCAGCCCGTCCCGGGGGGAGACCGGGTTTAAGCAGTTCTTC. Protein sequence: CASSPSRGETGFKQFF.

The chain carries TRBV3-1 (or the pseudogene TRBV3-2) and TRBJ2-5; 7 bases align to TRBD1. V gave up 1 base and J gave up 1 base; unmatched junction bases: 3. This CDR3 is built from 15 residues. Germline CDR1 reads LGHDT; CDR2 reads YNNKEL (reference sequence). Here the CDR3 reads CASSQGQGTQETQYF. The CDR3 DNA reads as TGTGCCAGCAGCCAAGGACAGGGTACCCAAGAGACCCAGTACTTC.